The 23 T cell receptor beta chains reported below all come from one sample, sequenced in a study of T cells after yellow fever vaccination. TCRdb processed the 5' RACE reads anew with MiXCR; each CDR3 protein has one entry. This table has some 600,000 distinct CDR3 sequences, approximately 13% appearing once. The sample consisted of PBMCs, taken on the day of the yellow fever booster vaccination. The receptors shown here come from a man aged 25-40 years who received the YFV17D yellow fever vaccine.

Only a few counts were recorded for this clonotype. J is TRBJ2-7 and V is TRBV7-6; TRBD1 matches at 12 bases. V lost 5 bases to trimming and J lost 6 bases; unmatched junction nucleotides: 5. Germline lookup yields CDR1 SGHVS and CDR2 FNYEAQ. The length of the CDR3 is 14 residues. CDR3 region: CASSAQGQGAEQYF. The CDR3 DNA sequence: TGTGCCAGCAGCGCCCAGGGACAGGGGGCCGAGCAGTACTTC.

The chain uses TRBV30 and TRBJ1-5, with a tentative D call TRBD1 (5 bases). V was cut by 4 bases and J by 2 bases, with 12 bases left in between. Germline lookup yields CDR1 GTSNPN and CDR2 SVGIG (reference sequence). CDR3 size: 14 residues. CDR3 coding DNA: TGTGCCTGGAACTCTGGAGGGGGCAATCAGCCCCAGCATTTT. Protein: CAWNSGGGNQPQHF.

The chain links TRBV24-1 to TRBJ1-5; 8 bases fit TRBD1. Germline loops: CDR1 KGHDR, CDR2 SFDVKD. Unmatched junction bases numbered 4, after V lost 6 bases and J lost 10 bases. CDR3 size: 12 residues. The CDR3 DNA follows: TGTGCCACCAGTCAGGGGGCAAGACCCCAGCATTTT. Its translation: CATSQGARPQHF.

This clonotype has only a few counts. The chain links TRBV20-1 to TRBJ2-2, with 8 bases matching TRBD1. The V and J ends lost 5 bases and 6 bases, in that order; junction bases with no gene match: 11. This CDR3 has 15 amino acids. Germline V CDR1 and CDR2: DFQATT, SNEGSKA (reference sequence). CDR3 DNA: TGCAGTGCTCTCGCAGGACAGGGAGCGGCCGGGGAGCTGTTTTTT. Translated: CSALAGQGAAGELFF.

The rearrangement uses TRBV20-1 and TRBJ1-2; tentative D call: TRBD1 (5 bases). The CDR3 runs to 12 residues. Germline V CDR1 and CDR2: DFQATT, SNEGSKA (reference sequence). V was shortened by 4 bases and J by 4 bases, with 10 bases between the two germline ends. The CDR3 region has the DNA TGCAGTGCTACGGGGGAGGGCTATGGCTACACCTTC. It is translated as CSATGEGYGYTF.

The rearrangement links TRBV9 to TRBJ2-1; no clear D gene. The CDR3 runs to 11 residues. V dropped 0 bases and J dropped 10 bases, with 5 bases sitting between them. Germline values: CDR1 SGDLS, CDR2 YYNGEE. The CDR3 is CASSVGWEQFF. The CDR3 nucleotides are TGTGCCAGCAGCGTAGGGTGGGAGCAGTTCTTC.

This clonotype was counted between two and nine times. The chain employs TRBV20-1 and TRBJ1-1; D is ambiguous. Germline lookup yields CDR1 DFQATT and CDR2 SNEGSKA (reference sequence). V lost 7 bases, J lost 4 bases, and 10 bases lay in between. CDR3 length: 11 amino acids. The CDR3 DNA sequence: TGCAGTGTTAGTTTTGGCACTGAAGCTTTCTTT. Its protein is CSVSFGTEAFF.

The rearrangement uses TRBV5-1 and TRBJ2-3; TRBD1 aligns across 7 bases. This CDR3 has 13 amino acids. Germline-derived CDR1 and CDR2 are SGHRS and YFSETQ. The junction had 6 bases not matched to a gene; V was cut back by 7 bases and J by 4 bases. DNA of the CDR3: TGCGCCAGCCTTATGACAGGGTCAGATACGCAGTATTTT. Amino acids: CASLMTGSDTQYF.

In its sample, this clonotype was seen a few times. The chain has TRBV25-1 and TRBJ2-7, with a tentative D call TRBD1 (6 bases). Germline V gene data show CDR1 as MGHDK and CDR2 as SYGVNS. The CDR3 loop spans 13 amino acids. V was clipped by 5 bases and J by 6 bases, with 14 bases between them. This chain's CDR3 is CASSTGSRGEQYF. The CDR3 DNA is TGTGCCAGCAGTACAGGGAGCCGGGGCGAGCAGTACTTC.

The rearrangement joins TRBV20-1 to TRBJ2-3; weak D call: TRBD2 (6 bases). The CDR3 is 14 residues long. The germline CDR1 and CDR2 sequences are DFQATT and SNEGSKA (reference sequence). V dropped 0 bases and J dropped 1 base, with 8 bases sitting between them. The CDR3, as DNA: TGCAGTGCTAGAGAGGGGGGAGGCACAGATACGCAGTATTTT. It is translated as CSAREGGGTDTQYF.

This clonotype was seen repeatedly, ten times or more. This chain connects TRBV5-1 to TRBJ1-3; D is ambiguous. Trimming removed 0 bases at V and 4 bases at J, with 17 bases between. In germline, CDR1 is SGHRS, CDR2 YFSETQ. The CDR3 sequence is 17 residues long. The CDR3 region is CASSLVGRGSSGNTIYF. The CDR3 nucleotides are TGCGCCAGCAGCTTGGTTGGTCGGGGATCGTCGGGAAACACCATATATTTT.

The V call is TRBV7-2, the J call TRBJ2-2; 11 bases line up with TRBD2. Trimming took 3 bases from V and 0 from J; bases not matched to a gene: 3. Germline CDR1 is SGHTA and CDR2 is FQGNSA. The CDR3 runs 17 residues. This CDR3 is CASSLTSGTANTGELFF. CDR3 nucleotides: TGTGCCAGCAGCTTGACTAGCGGGACTGCGAACACCGGGGAGCTGTTTTTT.

This clonotype showed up many times. The chain has TRBV7-9 and TRBJ1-2; D gene uncertain. This CDR3 is built from 13 residues. Trimming took 3 bases from V and 8 from J, leaving 13 bases between them. The V gene's germline CDR1 is SEHNR and CDR2 FQNEAQ (reference sequence). CDR3 amino acids: CASSFWSMEGYTF. CDR3 sequence (DNA): TGTGCCAGCAGCTTCTGGTCTATGGAGGGCTACACCTTC.

This clonotype was detected many times. This chain joins TRBV5-1 and TRBJ2-1, with 8 bases fitting TRBD2. The germline gives CDR1 SGHRS, CDR2 YFSETQ. The CDR3 runs 15 residues. Trimming removed 2 bases from V and 5 bases from J; junction bases left unmatched: 6. CDR3 in DNA: TGCGCCAGCAGCTTCCGAACTAGCGGAAACAATGAGCAGTTCTTC. Amino acids: CASSFRTSGNNEQFF.

This clonotype was seen many times. The V call is TRBV12-3 or TRBV12-4, the J call TRBJ2-3; weak D call: TRBD1 (6 bases). Trimming pared 8 bases from V and 5 bases from J, leaving 17 bases between. The CDR3 is 14 amino acids. CDR3: CASAEGHGVDTQYF. The CDR3, as DNA: TGTGCCAGCGCAGAGGGACACGGGGTAGATACGCAGTATTTT.

This clonotype has more than one count but fewer than ten. The gene calls are TRBV5-4 and TRBJ1-5; 11 bases are a match to TRBD1. CDR1 and CDR2 (germline): SGHNT, YYREEE (reference sequence). The length of the CDR3 is 21 residues. The V and J ends lost 1 base and 1 base, in that order; junction bases with no gene match: 16. In DNA form, the CDR3 reads TGTGCCAGCAGCTTGAAAACCGGGACAGGGGGGTATGTTGTGAGCAATCAGCCCCAGCATTTT. This encodes CASSLKTGTGGYVVSNQPQHF.

J is TRBJ1-1 and V is TRBV20-1; no firm D call. Germline CDR1 and CDR2: DFQATT and SNEGSKA (reference sequence). The ends were cut back, 3 bases at V and 1 base at J, with 9 bases in the middle. CDR3 length: 13 amino acids. The CDR3 loop is CSARDGQNTEAFF. CDR3 nucleotide sequence: TGCAGTGCTAGGGACGGTCAGAACACTGAAGCTTTCTTT.

The chain uses TRBV7-9 and TRBJ2-3; possible D gene TRBD2, 6 bases. V was clipped by 5 bases and J by 2 bases, with 14 bases between them. Germline V gene lookup returns CDR1 SEHNR and CDR2 FQNEAQ (reference sequence). CDR3 length: 15 amino acids. CDR3 DNA sequence: TGTGCCAGCAGCCCCTGGGGGGAACTCACAGATACGCAGTATTTT. This codes for CASSPWGELTDTQYF.

This clonotype was counted only a few times. This sequence joins TRBV20-1 and TRBJ2-5; 10 bases fit TRBD2. The CDR3 contains 12 residues. Trimming took 8 bases from V and 2 from J; bases not matched to a gene: 2. Germline V lookup: CDR1 DFQATT, CDR2 SNEGSKA (reference sequence). The CDR3 reads CSLAGGQETQYF. The CDR3 coding sequence is TGCAGTTTAGCGGGAGGACAAGAGACCCAGTACTTC.

This clonotype showed up just a few times. The gene calls are TRBV4-3 and TRBJ2-7; 13 bases match TRBD2. The V and J ends lost 1 base and 3 bases, in that order; junction bases with no gene match: 3. CDR1 is LGHNA and CDR2 is YSLEER in the germline V gene. The length of the CDR3 is 16 residues. CDR3 sequence: CASSQAGTSGVYEQYF. CDR3 coding DNA: TGCGCCAGCAGCCAAGCCGGGACTAGCGGGGTCTACGAGCAGTACTTC.

Comment on this clonotype: The junction shows a germline mismatch at one end, possibly a read error. The chain employs TRBV4-3 and TRBJ2-1; 8 bases agree with TRBD2. Looked up from germline, CDR1 is LGHNA and CDR2 is YSLEER. This CDR3 contains 16 residues. Here the CDR3 DNA reads TGCGCCAGCAGCCAAGATCGGGGGGGAACCTACAATGAGCAGTGCTTC. This translates into CASSQDRGGTYNEQCF.

V is TRBV5-1 and J is TRBJ2-1; TRBD2 is a possible D gene (5 bases). CDR3 size: 14 residues. CDR1 is SGHRS, CDR2 YFSETQ, per germline. V was clipped by 1 base and J by 10 bases, with 15 bases between them. Here the CDR3 DNA reads TGCGCCAGCAGCTTGCGGCCCAGCGGCGAAGAGCAGTTCTTC. Translating gives CASSLRPSGEEQFF. The full variable domain, with the rest looked up from reference TRBV5-1 and TRBJ2-1, is KAGVTQTPRYLIKTRGQQVTLSCSPISGHRSVSWYQQTPGQGLQFLFEYFSETQRNKGNFPGRFSGRQFSNSRSEMNVSTLELGDSALYLCASSLRPSGEEQFFGPGTRLTVL.

This clonotype was counted many times. The chain uses TRBV11-2 and TRBJ1-1, with unresolved D. Looked up from germline, CDR1 is SGHAT and CDR2 is FQNNGV. Trimming stripped 5 bases from V and 0 bases from J, with 13 bases between. The CDR3 contains 15 residues. This CDR3 reads CASSLRTALNTEAFF. In nucleotides, the CDR3 is TGTGCCAGCAGCCTTAGGACCGCTTTGAACACTGAAGCTTTCTTT.